A selection of T cell receptor beta chains follows, all from one sample in a study of Ad26.COV2.S vaccination and SARS-CoV-2 variants. This table comes from immunoSEQ multiplex PCR, and its TCRdb copy is limited to in-frame clones, with some not included. Of some 340,000 clones listed, 70% to 90% are singletons. Sequenced here: peripheral blood, sampled in a trial of Ad26.COV2.S vaccine versus placebo. The receptor set was obtained from a person aged 18-65 years who received the Ad26.COV2.S COVID-19 vaccine or a placebo. CDR3s include the opening cysteine and the closing phenylalanine or tryptophan.

CASIPGLAGFNEQFF TRBV6-5
CASSRGQGLGNQPQHF TRBV4-1
CASSLGREAFF TRBV5-4
CASRGAGYEQYF TRBV27
CASSQSGNTGELFF TRBV7-3
CASSPPRQGRNTIYF TRBV28
CATSREGIAYEQYF TRBV15
CASSLGTTNEKLFF TRBV5-1
CASSLPGAGSYNSPLHF TRBV11-2
CASSKGTGGLTGELFF TRBV5-1
CASSSGTENEKLFF TRBV5-6